Presented here are 21 T cell receptor beta chains from one specimen sequenced in a study of brain T cells in children with intractable seizures. Profiling relied on immunoSEQ multiplex PCR, and the TCRdb table lists in-frame clones only, not all of them. The sample lists about 41,000 clones, about nine tenths occurring once. The sequenced sample was peripheral blood, obtained at surgery. The receptors shown here come from a girl aged 2-9 years with tuberous sclerosis and intractable seizures.

V and J are TRBV4-1 and TRBJ2-7, with TRBD2 matching 7 bases. Looked up from germline, CDR1 is MGHRA and CDR2 is YSYEKL. Unmatched junction bases numbered 8, after V lost 4 bases and J lost 2 bases. The CDR3 is made up of 15 amino acids. This CDR3 reads CASSPSAGTTYEQYV. CDR3 DNA sequence: TGCGCCAGCAGCCCTTCAGCGGGGACTACCTACGAGCAGTACGTC.

In its sample, this clone was seen once. The CDR3 DNA sequence: TGTGCCAGCAGCTACAGAACCCGAGACGCTAGGGGGGAGCTGTTTTTT. Its protein product is CASSYRTRDARGELFF. This chain joins TRBV3-1 (or the pseudogene TRBV3-2) and TRBJ2-2; D call uncertain. Germline V gene data show CDR1 as LGHDT and CDR2 as YNNKEL (reference sequence). V was pared by 5 bases and J by 8 bases, with 21 bases between. The CDR3 is made up of 16 amino acids.

This chain connects TRBV9 to TRBJ2-1, with TRBD2 matching over 7 bases. The trim removed 7 bases at V and 7 bases at J, leaving 17 bases unmatched. This CDR3 contains 16 residues. Germline V lookup: CDR1 SGDLS, CDR2 YYNGEE. In DNA, the CDR3 is TGTGCCAGCGCACCGCGGCGGGGGACGCAGCCAAATGAGCAGTTCTTC. It is translated as CASAPRRGTQPNEQFF.

CDR3 coding DNA: TGTGCCAGCAGCTCCCCCCGCAGCCAGGGCTCCTACAATGAGCAGTTCTTC. Amino acids: CASSSPRSQGSYNEQFF. The genes are TRBV7-3 and TRBJ2-1, with D possibly being TRBD1 (5 bases). CDR3 length equals 17 residues. CDR1 and CDR2 from the germline V gene are SGHTA and FQGTGA. V lost 4 bases and J lost 0, with 16 bases in between.

There are a few counts of this clone. The chain combines TRBV27 with TRBJ1-2; tentatively, D is TRBD1 (5 bases). Germline CDR1 MNHEY, CDR2 SMNVEV (reference sequence). CDR3 length equals 14 residues. Trimming took off 5 bases at V and 1 base at J, with 11 bases between the two ends. The CDR3 nucleotides are TGTGCCAGCAGTGGAAACAGGTTTAACTATGGCTACACCTTC. As protein: CASSGNRFNYGYTF.

The V call is TRBV11-2, the J call TRBJ2-5; 7 bases align to TRBD2. J gave up 2 bases and V 6 bases, and 6 bases lay outside the gene matches. This CDR3 has 14 residues. Looked up from germline, CDR1 is SGHAT and CDR2 is FQNNGV. In nucleotides, the CDR3 is TGTGCCAGCAGTCAACAAGCGGGGCAAGAGACCCAGTACTTC. Residues: CASSQQAGQETQYF.

The chain is built from TRBV20-1 and TRBJ1-2; no clear D. V shed 3 bases and J shed 4 bases, with 6 bases lying between them. CDR1 is DFQATT, CDR2 SNEGSKA, per germline (reference sequence). This CDR3 comprises 11 residues. The CDR3 nucleotides are TGCAGTGCTAGGCACGGCTATGGCTACACCTTC. It specifies CSARHGYGYTF.

This chain joins TRBV25-1 and TRBJ1-2, with TRBD1 identical over 7 bases. The ends lost 5 bases at V and 8 bases at J; junction bases unmatched: 5. The V gene's germline CDR1 is MGHDK and CDR2 SYGVNS. There are 12 residues in the CDR3. The CDR3 nucleotides are TGTGCCAGCAGTCCGGGACAGCTCGGCTACACCTTC. Its translation: CASSPGQLGYTF.

This chain connects TRBV5-5 to TRBJ1-2; D is possibly TRBD1 (5 bases). CDR1 SGHKS and CDR2 YYEKEE come from the germline V gene (reference sequence). The V and J ends lost 4 bases and 11 bases respectively, with 15 bases between them. The CDR3 is 12 amino acids. CDR3 sequence (DNA): TGTGCCAGCAGCACCTGGGACGGGTGGTACACCTTC. Amino acids: CASSTWDGWYTF.

V gene TRBV19 combines with J gene TRBJ1-1, with unresolved D. Looked up from germline, CDR1 is LNHDA and CDR2 is SQIVND (reference sequence). Trimming left V 5 bases short and J 4 bases short, with 11 bases between. The CDR3 has 13 residues. In DNA, the CDR3 is TGTGCCAGTAGTGGTTCCTGGGGCACTGAAGCTTTCTTT. Its protein product is CASSGSWGTEAFF.

In this sample, this clone turned up once. The V call is TRBV5-5, the J call TRBJ2-7, with TRBD1 matching 7 bases. V shed 5 bases, J shed 4 bases, and the junction held 12 bases outside the gene matches. This CDR3 contains 15 residues. Germline lookup yields CDR1 SGHKS and CDR2 YYEKEE (reference sequence). For the CDR3, the DNA is TGTGCCAGCAGATCCGAGGGGGCGCGGCGGTACGAGCAGTACTTC. Translated, it gives CASRSEGARRYEQYF.

The chain links TRBV5-7 to TRBJ1-1, with unresolved D. TRBV5-7 is treated as an ORF (open reading frame) with a function not yet certain. CDR3 length: 15 amino acids. Between the trimmed V and J ends, which lost 0 bases and 0 bases, there was a span of 9 bases. The CDR3 is CASSLGQRMNTEAFF. CDR3 sequence (DNA): TGTGCCAGCAGCTTGGGCCAGCGCATGAACACTGAAGCTTTCTTT.

The chain joins TRBV6-5 to TRBJ1-2, with TRBD1 matching 8 bases. CDR3 size: 12 residues. Germline-derived CDR1 and CDR2 are MNHEY and SVGAGI. V trimming: 8 bases; J trimming: 7 bases; junction bases outside the gene matches: 6. The CDR3 DNA sequence: TGTGCCAGCCGGGGACAGGCGGGTGGCTACACCTTC. It yields the protein CASRGQAGGYTF.

The chain links TRBV19 to TRBJ1-4; a weak D match, TRBD1 (5 bases). Germline V CDR1 and CDR2: LNHDA, SQIVND (reference sequence). The length of the CDR3 is 14 residues. The V and J ends lost 8 bases and 3 bases respectively, with 13 bases between them. DNA for the CDR3: TGTGCCAGTGGGGGGAGCGTGGCTAATGAAAAACTGTTTTTT. This codes for CASGGSVANEKLFF.

The chain carries TRBV5-1 and TRBJ1-1; unclear D gene. The CDR3 is made up of 15 amino acids. V was cut by 0 bases and J by 5 bases, with 14 bases left in between. Germline CDR1 and CDR2: SGHRS and YFSETQ. The chain's CDR3 is CASSLELGGRTEAFF. The CDR3 nucleotides read TGCGCCAGCAGCTTGGAGTTGGGAGGTCGAACTGAAGCTTTCTTT.

CDR3 sequence (DNA): TGTGCCAGCACCCTCGGGGGTAGGGGTACGCAGTATTTT. This encodes CASTLGGRGTQYF. The V gene is TRBV11-2, the J gene TRBJ2-3; possible D gene TRBD2, 6 bases. The germline V and J ends were trimmed by 7 bases and 8 bases, with 16 bases remaining between them. This CDR3 contains 13 residues. Germline V CDR1 and CDR2: SGHAT, FQNNGV.

The chain links TRBV5-1 to TRBJ2-5, with 7 positions matching TRBD2. The germline V gene has CDR1 SGHRS and CDR2 YFSETQ. The V and J ends lost 4 bases and 4 bases, in that order; junction bases with no gene match: 10. The CDR3 totals 15 residues. This CDR3 is CASSPLSGEGETQYF. CDR3 DNA: TGCGCCAGCAGCCCCCTAAGCGGGGAAGGAGAGACCCAGTACTTC.

The CDR3 protein is CASSSGGANYGYTF. DNA for the CDR3: TGCGCCAGCAGCTCTGGAGGAGCTAACTATGGCTACACCTTC. The V and J genes are TRBV5-1 and TRBJ1-2; D is undetermined. Per germline, CDR1 SGHRS and CDR2 YFSETQ. This CDR3 is 14 amino acids long. The V end was cut by 3 bases, the J end by 0 bases, with 9 bases between.

The genes are TRBV5-1 and TRBJ1-2; D is unclear. The germline CDR1 and CDR2 sequences are SGHRS and YFSETQ. This CDR3 has 13 residues. V was pared by 4 bases and J by 2 bases, with 9 bases between. This chain's CDR3 is CASSLDGNYGYTF. The CDR3 nucleotides are TGCGCCAGCAGCCTGGACGGGAACTATGGCTACACCTTC.

The chain couples TRBV6-4 to TRBJ1-2; D possibly corresponds to TRBD1 (5 bases). Germline CDR1 and CDR2: MRHNA and SNTAGT. Trimming removed 2 bases at V and 8 bases at J, with 21 bases between. The CDR3 has 16 residues. In DNA form, the CDR3 reads TGTGCCAGCAGTGACAGGCGATCGGGACGTCCAGGAGGCTACACCTTC. This translates into CASSDRRSGRPGGYTF.

The chain recombines TRBV6-2 or TRBV6-3 with TRBJ1-2; D gene unclear. Trimming removed 6 bases from V and 2 bases from J, with 7 bases in between. The CDR3 consists of 12 residues. In germline, CDR1 is MNHEY, CDR2 SVGEGT. For the CDR3, the DNA is TGTGCCAGCAGCCCGTCAAACTATGGCTACACCTTC. Amino acid sequence: CASSPSNYGYTF.